This T cell receptor beta chain was retrieved from a study of blood T cells in healthy people across ages. Findings of the study overall: Observed TCR beta diversity per million T cells went down as age went up. This fall followed a roughly linear course with age.

Alongside a J-beta primer mix, a sample-barcoded 5' primer served in a second PCR lasting about 6 to 11 cycles. Using its own MiXCR run on the 5' RACE reads, TCRdb lists one record per CDR3 protein. The table lists 650,000 to 950,000 distinct CDR3 sequences, approximately 44% of them singletons. The germline CDR1 and CDR2 sequences are SGHKS and YYEKEE (reference sequence). After removal of 6 bases from V and 8 bases from J, the junction contained 4 bases not matched to a gene. There are 13 residues in the CDR3. This clonotype came up a few times. Its antigen is undetermined. The sequenced sample was blood. The receptor was derived from a man aged 55 to 70 in good health. V is TRBV5-5 and J is TRBJ1-6, with 8 bases aligning to TRBD1. The CDR3 reads CASTGQGHSPLHF. Here the CDR3 DNA reads TGTGCCAGCACAGGACAGGGACATTCACCCCTCCACTTT.